This T cell receptor (beta chain) came from a study of T-cell reconstitution after alpha-beta-depleted transplantation in children. General observations from the study: T-cell numbers and diversity, one year after transplant, stemmed largely from T cells that were newly produced. At around two months after transplant, the alpha-beta T cells were reportedly derived from several hundred expanded clones that came from non-depleted graft cells.

Germline lookup yields CDR1 ENHRY and CDR2 SYGVKD. V lost 5 bases to trimming and J lost 3 bases; unmatched junction nucleotides: 7. The CDR3 totals 18 residues. Using unique molecular identifiers, the investigators prepared the TCRbeta library. TCRdb used MiXCR to reprocess the PCR reads, holding one entry per CDR3 protein. The table records about 400,000 distinct CDR3 sequences, 15% to 20% of them present only once. This clonotype was seen only a few times. Its antigen remains unidentified. The receptor's source is a boy under two years old who had a stem cell transplant for Wiskott-Aldrich syndrome, so the T cells may come from the graft donor. The rearrangement links TRBV10-3 to TRBJ2-6; 13 nucleotides agree with TRBD2. The material was PBMCs, mostly from graft donor cells, obtained 360 days after TCRalphabeta/CD19-depleted stem cell transplant. As DNA, the CDR3 is TGTGCCATCAGTCGGACTAGCGGGAGTGTGAGTGGGGCCAACGTCCTGACTTTC. Amino acid sequence: CAISRTSGSVSGANVLTF.